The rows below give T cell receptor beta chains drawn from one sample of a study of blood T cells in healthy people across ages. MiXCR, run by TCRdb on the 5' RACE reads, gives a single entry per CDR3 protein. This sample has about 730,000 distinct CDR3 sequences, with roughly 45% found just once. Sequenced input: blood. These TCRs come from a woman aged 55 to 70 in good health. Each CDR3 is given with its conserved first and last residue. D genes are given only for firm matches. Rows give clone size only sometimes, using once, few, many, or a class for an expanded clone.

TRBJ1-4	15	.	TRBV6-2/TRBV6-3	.	TGTGCCAGCAGTTACTTTGGGGGAAAGCATGAAAAACTGTTTTTT	CASSYFGGKHEKLFF
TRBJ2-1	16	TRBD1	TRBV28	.	TGTGCCGTAGGCGACCTACCGGGACAGGGTTTGAATGAGCAGTTCTTC	CAVGDLPGQGLNEQFF
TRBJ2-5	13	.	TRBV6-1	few	TGTGCCAGCAGCGTGGCAGGGTACGAGACCCAGTACTTC	CASSVAGYETQYF
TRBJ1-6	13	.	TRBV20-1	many	TGCAGTGCTAGAGATCAAGCCGTTCCACCCCTCCACTTT	CSARDQAVPPLHF
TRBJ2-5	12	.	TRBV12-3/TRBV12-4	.	TGTGCCAGCACCCCGACCCACAATGAGCAGTACTTC	CASTPTHNEQYF
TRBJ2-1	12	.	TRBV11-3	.	TGTGCCAGCAGCACACTGGCCGGTGAGCAGTTCTTC	CASSTLAGEQFF
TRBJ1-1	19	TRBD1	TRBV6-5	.	TGTGCCAGCAGTTACTCGACGGGCCCCGGGACAGGGACGAACACTGAAGCTTTCTTT	CASSYSTGPGTGTNTEAFF
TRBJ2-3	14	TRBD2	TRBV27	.	TGTGCCAGCACTCGACTAGCGGGAGCAGATACGCAGTATTTT	CASTRLAGADTQYF
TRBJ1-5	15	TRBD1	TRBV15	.	TGTGTCACCAGCAGATCTAGGGACAGGGGTCAGCCCCAGCATTTT	CVTSRSRDRGQPQHF
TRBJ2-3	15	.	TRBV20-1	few	TGCAGTGCTAGCCCGAGGTTTTTTGGCACAGATACGCAGTATTTT	CSASPRFFGTDTQYF
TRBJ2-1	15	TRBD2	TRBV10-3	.	TGTGCCATCAGTGATAGCGGGGGGGACTACAATGAGCAGTTCTTC	CAISDSGGDYNEQFF
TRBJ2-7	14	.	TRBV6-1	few	TGTGCCAGCAGTGACGATAACCGAGGCTACGAGCAGTACTTC	CASSDDNRGYEQYF
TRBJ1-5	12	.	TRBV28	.	TGTGCCAGCAGTGCCGGGGGTCAGCCCCAGCATTTT	CASSAGGQPQHF
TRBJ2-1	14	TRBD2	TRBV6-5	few	TGTGCCAGCAGTTTGCTAGCGGTTAACAATGAGCAGTTCTTC	CASSLLAVNNEQFF
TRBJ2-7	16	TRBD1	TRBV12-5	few	TGTGCTAGTGGTTTGGCCCTAGGACAGGGGGCTTTCGAGCAGTACTTC	CASGLALGQGAFEQYF
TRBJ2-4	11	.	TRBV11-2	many	TGTGCCAGCAGCCTGGAAAACATTCAGTACTTC	CASSLENIQYF
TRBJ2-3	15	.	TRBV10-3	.	TGTGCCATCAGTGGAGGGAGTGTGGACACAGATACGCAGTATTTT	CAISGGSVDTDTQYF
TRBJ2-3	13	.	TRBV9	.	TGTGCCAGCAGCGGCATTCCGGGCCCTACGCAGTATTTT	CASSGIPGPTQYF
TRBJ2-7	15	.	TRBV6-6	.	TGTGTCAGCACCCCTTACGGGGGAGGCACTTACGAGCAGTACTTC	CVSTPYGGGTYEQYF
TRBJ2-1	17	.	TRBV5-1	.	TGCGCCAGCAGCTTGCGGACCGAGAGGGCTTATGACAATGAGCAGTTCTTC	CASSLRTERAYDNEQFF
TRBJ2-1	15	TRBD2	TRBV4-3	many	TGCGCCAGCAGCCAAGATCGGCTAGCGGGGAATGAGCAGTTCTTC	CASSQDRLAGNEQFF
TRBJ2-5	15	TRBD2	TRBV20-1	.	TGTAGTGCTAGAGATTATAAAGCGGGGCCGGAGACCCAGTACTTC	CSARDYKAGPETQYF
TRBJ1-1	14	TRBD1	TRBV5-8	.	TGTGCCAGCAGCTTGGATTCAGGGGGCGGTGAAGCTTTCTTT	CASSLDSGGGEAFF
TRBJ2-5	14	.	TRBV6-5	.	TGTGCCAGCTGGCGGGCCCTTGCTGTGGAGACCCGGTACTTC	CASWRALAVETRYF
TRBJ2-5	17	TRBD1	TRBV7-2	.	TGTGCCAGCGATAGACCACCCGGGACAGGGAGGGGAGAGACCCAGTACTTC	CASDRPPGTGRGETQYF
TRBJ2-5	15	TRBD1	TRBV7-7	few	TGTGCTAGCAGCGGACAGGGACAGGGGGTAGAGACCCAGTACTTC	CASSGQGQGVETQYF